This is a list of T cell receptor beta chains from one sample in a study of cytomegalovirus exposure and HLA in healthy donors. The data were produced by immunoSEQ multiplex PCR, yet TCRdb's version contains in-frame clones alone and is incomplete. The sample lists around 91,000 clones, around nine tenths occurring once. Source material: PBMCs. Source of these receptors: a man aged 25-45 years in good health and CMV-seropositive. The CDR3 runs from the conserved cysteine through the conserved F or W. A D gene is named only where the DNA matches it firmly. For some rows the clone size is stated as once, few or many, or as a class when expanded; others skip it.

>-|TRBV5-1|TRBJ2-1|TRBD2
CASSLDGGRTYNEQFF
TGCGCCAGCAGCTTGGACGGCGGGAGGACCTACAATGAGCAGTTCTTC
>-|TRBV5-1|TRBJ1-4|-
CASSPSVGGEKLFF
TGCGCCAGCAGCCCCTCGGTGGGGGGTGAAAAACTGTTTTTT
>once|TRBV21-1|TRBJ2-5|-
CASSTLDFVTRETQYF
TGTGCCAGCAGCACCCTTGACTTTGTGACCCGGGAGACCCAGTACTTC
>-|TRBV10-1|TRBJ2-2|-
CASNQRTTGELFF
TGCGCCAGCAACCAACGGACTACCGGGGAGCTGTTTTTT
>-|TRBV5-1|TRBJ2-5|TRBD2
CASSLGGLAGQETQYF
TGCGCCAGCAGCTTGGGGGGACTAGCGGGGCAAGAGACCCAGTACTTC
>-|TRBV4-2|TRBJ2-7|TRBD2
CASSQDPTSGEQYF
TGTGCCAGCAGCCAAGATCCGACTAGCGGCGAGCAGTACTTC
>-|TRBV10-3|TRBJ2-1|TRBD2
CAIIPRGSRVPFGYNEQFF
TGTGCCATCATACCCCGCGGGAGCAGGGTACCGTTTGGGTACAATGAGCAGTTCTTC
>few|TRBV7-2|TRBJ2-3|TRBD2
CASSLEGLAGTRVYF
TGTGCCAGCAGCTTAGAGGGCCTAGCGGGGACCCGGGTGTATTTT
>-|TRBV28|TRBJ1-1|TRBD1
CASKVEGQGYTEAFF
TGTGCCAGCAAGGTAGAGGGACAGGGGTACACTGAAGCTTTCTTT
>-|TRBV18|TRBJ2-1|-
CASSLMSEDEQFF
TGTGCCAGCTCCCTAATGTCAGAGGATGAGCAGTTCTTC
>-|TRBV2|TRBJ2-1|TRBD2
CASSRRNLAVNEQFF
TGTGCCAGCAGCCGAAGAAATCTAGCGGTCAATGAGCAGTTCTTC
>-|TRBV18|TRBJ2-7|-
CASSPQASGNPGNF
TGTGCCAGCTCACCTCAGGCTTCCGGGAACCCTGGTAACTTC
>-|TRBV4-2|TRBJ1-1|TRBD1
CASSRGQGMNTEAFF
TGTGCCAGCAGCCGAGGACAGGGGATGAACACTGAAGCTTTCTTT
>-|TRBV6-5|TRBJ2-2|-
CASTLVIGTGELFF
TGTGCCAGCACCCTAGTAATTGGTACCGGGGAGCTGTTTTTT
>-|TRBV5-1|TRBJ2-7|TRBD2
CASSLGLAGEVYEQYF
TGCGCCAGCAGCTTGGGTCTAGCGGGAGAAGTTTACGAGCAGTACTTC
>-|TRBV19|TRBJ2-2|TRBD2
CASSIQLAGGYTGELFF
TGTGCCAGTAGTATCCAACTAGCGGGAGGGTACACCGGGGAGCTGTTTTTT
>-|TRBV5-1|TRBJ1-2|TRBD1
CASRLRGRDYGYTF
TGCGCCAGCAGGTTAAGGGGGCGCGACTATGGCTACACCTTC
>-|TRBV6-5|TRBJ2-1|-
CASSYSYSSSYNEQFF
TGTGCCAGCAGTTACTCGTACTCAAGCTCCTACAATGAGCAGTTCTTC
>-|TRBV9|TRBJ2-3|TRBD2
CASSARTSVTDTQYF
TGTGCCAGCAGCGCCCGGACTAGCGTGACAGATACGCAGTATTTT
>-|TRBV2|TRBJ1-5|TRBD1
CASSGTGGNQPQHF
TGTGCCAGCAGCGGGACAGGGGGCAACCAGCCCCAGCATTTT
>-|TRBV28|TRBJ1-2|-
CASRRGYGYTF
TGTGCCAGCAGAAGGGGCTATGGCTACACCTTC
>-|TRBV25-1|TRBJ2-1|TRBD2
CASSFTSAQFF
TGTGCCAGCAGTTTCACTAGCGCCCAGTTCTTC
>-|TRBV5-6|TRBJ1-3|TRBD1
CASSLGQGTGNTIYF
TGTGCCAGCAGCTTGGGACAGGGTACAGGAAACACCATATATTTT
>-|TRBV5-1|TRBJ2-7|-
CASSLDRNEQYF
TGCGCCAGCAGCTTGGACAGGAACGAGCAGTACTTC